This entry describes one T cell receptor (beta chain). It lacks a known antigen. No base quality information exists; no much larger clone differs at one position. Patients with autoimmune disease history or receiving systemic immunosuppression were excluded from the trial. Peripheral blood for TCR sequencing was collected from all dose cohorts at baseline, on cycle 4 day 1, and on cycle 7 day 1. Samples came from an open-label, multicenter, first-in-human phase I dose-escalation trial of ivuxolimab. The trial enrolled adults with locally advanced or metastatic head and neck squamous cell, hepatocellular, melanoma or renal cell carcinoma. CD4+ and CD8+ T cells were sorted separately from peripheral blood before TCR sequencing. The record originates from a study of OX40 agonist ivuxolimab in advanced cancers. About the study as a whole: Ivuxolimab was a fully human IgG2 agonistic monoclonal antibody targeting the costimulatory receptor OX40 (CD134). In the dose-escalation cohort, more than 80% of patients were male, and the mean age was around 60 years with a range of roughly 20 to 85. Of the roughly 50 dose-escalation patients, hepatocellular carcinoma was present in 19, melanoma in approximately 15, renal cell carcinoma in 9 and head and neck cancer in 9. Intravenous ivuxolimab was administered to patients every 2 weeks at six dose levels: 0.01, 0.1, 0.3, 1.5, 3 and 10 mg/kg. Patients were allowed to have had prior anti-PD-1, anti-PD-L1 or anti-CTLA-4 therapy, and 40% of the dose-escalation patients had been treated with checkpoint inhibitors. Partial responses occurred in three dose-escalation patients: two with cutaneous melanoma and one with hepatocellular carcinoma. Peripheral TCRbeta sequencing was intended to test whether TCR sequence diversity was altered and clonal T-cell expansion was caused by ivuxolimab. The paper reports the monotherapy dose-escalation portion (N of about 50 patients) of the phase I ivuxolimab trial.

What the research found in general, with its limitations: Clonal expansion of both CD4+ and CD8+ blood T cells was observed from baseline to week 6 at doses 0.1 to 3.0 mg/kg. In the 0.1-3.0 mg/kg groups, partial responders were among the patients with the lowest normalized peripheral clonal expansion, particularly in CD8+ T cells. The antigen specificity of the peripheral T cells that underwent clonal expansion was not determined. Low levels of normalized T-cell clonal expansion were also shown by some nonresponding patients. On average, CD8+ T cells showed more expanded clones than CD4+ T cells after ivuxolimab.

Genomic DNA was extracted from sorted cells for sequencing of the TCRbeta CDR3 region. The immunoSEQ Assay was used for sequencing of TCRbeta CDR3 regions. In TCRdb, the immuneACCESS table is reduced to in-frame sequences with V and J assigned. These tables do not hold every clone; where another copy was compared, an unresolved V gene accounts for under half, and the others remain unexplained. This sample gives around 94,000 clones in total; about 90% of them show up just once. The top ten clones comprise 0.81% of the sample. The specimen comprised CD4+ or CD8+ T cells sorted from blood, sampled in a trial of the OX40 agonist ivuxolimab. This receptor was obtained from an adult with an advanced solid tumor such as melanoma, head and neck, liver or kidney cancer.

The CDR3 loop reads CASSKAKGVFSNQPQHF. The DNA sequence is given as TGTGCCAGCAGCAAAGCCAAAGGTGTCTTTAGCAATCAGCCCCAGCATTTT. This chain joins TRBV21-1 to TRBJ1-5. TRBV21-1 is noted as a pseudogene. Taken from cysteine to phenylalanine, the CDR3 has 17 residues. The DNA shown is the 51-base CDR3, in frame from base 1.